Sequencing of this T cell receptor gamma chain was carried out in a study of fetal and pediatric gammadelta thymocytes (dated by TCRdb to 2022 to 2024). In the study overall: The bulk gammadelta thymocyte repertoires, which combined previously published data with newly generated, unpublished data, were used to reinforce a single-cell study of gammadelta thymocyte development. The set of bulk gammadelta thymocyte repertoires included roughly ten subjects in total: 3 fetal thymus donors and 7 pediatric thymus donors. Unpublished data were combined with previously published data (refs 27,28) to make up the bulk gammadelta thymocyte repertoires. Bulk TCR repertoire data were included to raise the number of subjects and reinforce the CDR3 publicity analysis. Overall study results and their limits: Compared with post-natal repertoires, fetal gammadelta thymocyte repertoires had previously been reported to be enriched for TRDV2, TRGV8 and TRGV9 usage, low N additions and public CDR3s.

From the germline V gene, CDR1 is EGSTGY and CDR2 is YDSYTSSV. V loses 2 bases at its end and J loses 4 bases; junction bases beyond the gene matches: 4. Reading from cysteine to phenylalanine, the CDR3 counts 14 amino acids. Only the CDR3 part of the read is kept: 42 bases, read in frame from the first base. This clone is regarded as large (0.1 to 1%). The antigen it recognizes is unknown. Base quality data are lacking; no much larger clone is found one base away. In Singapore, elective pregnancy terminations performed for socio-psychological reasons at 14 to 22 weeks estimated gestational age were the source of the fetal thymuses. All fetuses were judged structurally normal by ultrasound before termination and by gross morphological examination afterwards. Thymocytes were stained with Zombie NIR viability dye plus antibodies to CD3 (UCHT1), TCRgammadelta (11F2), TCRVgamma9 (IMMU360) and TCRVdelta2 (IMMU389). TRD and TRG CDR3 repertoires were generated in bulk, separately, from sorted Vgamma9Vdelta2 and nonVgamma9Vdelta2 gammadelta thymocytes obtained from human fetal and pediatric thymuses. Thymic cell suspensions were prepared from fetal and post-natal thymuses as described previously. NonVgamma9Vdelta2 thymocytes were sorted as CD3+ gammadeltaTCR+ cells lacking the Vgamma9+Vdelta2+ phenotype. Cell sorting was done on a FACS Aria III cell sorter (BD Biosciences).

Sequenced on an Illumina MiSeq. On the study's bioinformatics: To analyze publicity, the Vgamma9Vdelta2 and nonVgamma9Vdelta2 bulk CDR3 files from each subject were merged so that every subject had one combined repertoire. Using base R and dplyr, each CDR3 amino acid sequence was checked across 9 single-cell datasets and about 10 bulk repertoires to give a publicity score ranging from 0 to 19. TCRdb called clones afresh from the public reads with CATT; identical DNA rows were later merged. TCRdb, not the authors, supplied the V and J calls. This sample gives around 160 gamma-chain clones in total; under 1.5% of them show up just once. The ten biggest clones cover about half of the sample.

Material: non-Vgamma9Vdelta2 gamma-delta T cells from the thymus. Sample cell subset or site, as interpreted from the label and publication: CD3+gammadeltaTCR+ thymocytes not co-expressing Vgamma9 and Vdelta2. This sequence uses TRGV4 and TRGJP1. This TCR came from a human fetus. CDR3 reads: CATWDDGTGWFKIF. The DNA sequence follows: TGTGCCACCTGGGATGATGGCACTGGTTGGTTCAAGATATTT.